The sequence of this T cell receptor beta chain was determined in a study of blood T cell repertoires in COVID-19. Across the whole study: PBMCs, B-cell-depleted T cells, or T cells were the source of the cDNA or gDNA that made up the material.

Assay used: immunoSEQ multiplex PCR; TCRdb lists only in-frame clones, some missing. The sample lists some 290,000 clones, roughly nine tenths occurring once. The CDR3 totals 14 residues. Germline CDR1 SGHTA, CDR2 FQGNSA. Trimming stripped 6 bases from V and 6 bases from J, with 18 bases between. The chain uses TRBV7-2 and TRBJ2-7, with no clear D. Sequencing used peripheral blood. The source of this sequence is a woman between 45 and 60 years old who had recovered from COVID-19. DNA for the CDR3: TGTGCCAGCAGTCCTACCGACCGAGGCTTCGAGCAGTACTTC. It translates to CASSPTDRGFEQYF.